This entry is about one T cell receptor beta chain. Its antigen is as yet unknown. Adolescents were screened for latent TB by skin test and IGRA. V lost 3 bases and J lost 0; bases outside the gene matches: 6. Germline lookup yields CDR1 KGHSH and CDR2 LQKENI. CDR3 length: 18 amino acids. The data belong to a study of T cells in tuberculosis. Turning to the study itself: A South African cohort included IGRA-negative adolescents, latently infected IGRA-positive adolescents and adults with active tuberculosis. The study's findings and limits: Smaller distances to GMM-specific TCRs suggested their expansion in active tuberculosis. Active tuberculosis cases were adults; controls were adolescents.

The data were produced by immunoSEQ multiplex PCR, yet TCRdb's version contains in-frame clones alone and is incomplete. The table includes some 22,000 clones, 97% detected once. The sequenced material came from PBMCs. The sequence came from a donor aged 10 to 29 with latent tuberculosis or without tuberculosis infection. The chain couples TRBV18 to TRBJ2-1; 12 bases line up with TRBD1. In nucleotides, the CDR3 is TGTGCCAGCTCACCGGGGACAGGGGGCCGAAACTCCTACAATGAGCAGTTCTTC. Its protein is CASSPGTGGRNSYNEQFF.